What follows are 20 T cell receptor beta chains derived from one specimen sequenced in a study of T-cell reconstitution after alpha-beta-depleted transplantation in children. Preparing the TCRbeta library involved the use of unique molecular identifiers. TCRdb itself ran the PCR reads through MiXCR, one entry per CDR3 protein. Of approximately 7,000 distinct CDR3 sequences listed, 5.3% are singletons. The sequences come from PBMCs, mostly from graft donor cells, collected 180 days after TCRalphabeta/CD19-depleted stem cell transplant. These receptor sequences come from a child younger than two who had a stem cell transplant for acute myeloid leukemia, so the T cells may come from the graft donor.

At least ten counts were recorded for this clonotype. The V and J genes are TRBV7-3 and TRBJ1-5, with a possible D match to TRBD1 (5 bases). V was pared by 5 bases and J by 6 bases, with 11 bases between. The CDR3 contains 13 residues. The germline CDR1 and CDR2 sequences are SGHTA and FQGTGA. The CDR3 nucleotides read TGTGCCAGCAGCCGGAGCGGGGGTCAGCCCCAGCATTTT. Translating gives CASSRSGGQPQHF.

At least ten counts were recorded for this clonotype. This chain uses TRBV6-5 with TRBJ2-7, with 13 bases aligning to TRBD2. From germline, CDR1 is MNHEY and CDR2 SVGAGI. V gave up 6 bases and J gave up 4 bases; unmatched junction bases: 9. This CDR3 is 16 amino acids long. The CDR3 loop reads CASRRGTSGMGYEQYF. The CDR3 region has the DNA TGTGCCAGCAGAAGGGGGACTAGCGGGATGGGATACGAGCAGTACTTC.

There are many counts of this clonotype. The chain employs TRBV5-6 and TRBJ2-7, with TRBD2 as a possible D gene (5 bases). V gave up 4 bases and J gave up 0 bases, with 14 bases separating them. The CDR3 totals 15 residues. From germline, CDR1 is SGHDT and CDR2 YYEEEE. CDR3: CASSPRGLSSYEQYF. The CDR3 region has the DNA TGTGCCAGCAGCCCCCGAGGGCTTAGCTCCTACGAGCAGTACTTC.

This clonotype was seen at least ten times. V gene TRBV20-1 combines with J gene TRBJ2-1, with a weak D call TRBD2 (5 bases). Germline CDR1 is DFQATT and CDR2 is SNEGSKA (reference sequence). This CDR3 is 11 amino acids long. The CDR3 coding sequence is TGCAGCCGGGAACACTACAATGAGCAGTTCTTC. Protein sequence: CSREHYNEQFF.

This clonotype was seen repeatedly, ten times or more. V gene TRBV6-5 combines with J gene TRBJ1-3; 8 nucleotides agree with TRBD1. Germline CDR1 is MNHEY and CDR2 is SVGAGI. Losses at the gene ends were 6 bases for V and 3 bases for J; bases not matched to a gene: 4. This CDR3 spans 14 amino acids. The CDR3 sequence is CASRTTGVGNTIYF. CDR3 bases: TGTGCCAGCAGAACGACAGGGGTTGGAAACACCATATATTTT.

In this sample, this clonotype turned up many times. The chain couples TRBV7-2 to TRBJ2-3, with unresolved D. Trimming shortened V by 2 bases and J by 2 bases, and 11 bases separated the two germline ends. Germline values: CDR1 SGHTA, CDR2 FQGNSA. The CDR3 length is 15 residues. This CDR3 is CASSLIGANTDTQYF. The CDR3 DNA reads TGTGCCAGCAGCTTAATCGGCGCAAACACAGATACGCAGTATTTT.

This clonotype appeared many times. This sequence joins TRBV6-2 or TRBV6-3 and TRBJ2-7; 8 bases map to TRBD1. The CDR3 is made up of 15 amino acids. V was pared by 2 bases and J by 7 bases, with 10 bases of the junction left unmatched. Germline V gives CDR1 MNHEY, CDR2 SVGEGT. Here the CDR3 reads CASSYGRQGAMEQYF. In DNA, the CDR3 is TGTGCCAGCAGTTACGGGCGCCAGGGGGCGATGGAGCAGTACTTC.

This clonotype is categorized as medium-sized (0.01 to 0.1%). The chain joins TRBV4-1 to TRBJ2-5; 8 bases align to TRBD2. CDR1 MGHRA and CDR2 YSYEKL come from the germline V gene. V gave up 0 bases and J gave up 5 bases; unmatched junction bases: 8. The CDR3 has 16 residues. The CDR3 bases are TGCGCCAGCAGCCAAGAAACGGGAGGGCCAGGGGAGACCCAGTACTTC. It translates to CASSQETGGPGETQYF.

The sample holds many counts of this clonotype. CDR3 DNA: TGTGCCAGCAGCCGCGGAAACACAGGGACAGGGGGCTGGGAGACCCAGTACTTC. This translates into CASSRGNTGTGGWETQYF. V is TRBV4-2 and J is TRBJ2-5; TRBD1 matches at 12 bases. CDR1 and CDR2 from the germline V gene are LGHNA and YNFKEQ. V was pared by 4 bases and J by 5 bases, with 14 bases of the junction left unmatched. The CDR3 spans 18 residues.

By share of the sample, this clonotype is medium-sized (0.01 to 0.1%). This sequence joins TRBV20-1 and TRBJ1-5; D call uncertain. The CDR3 length is 13 residues. Trimming shortened V by 5 bases and J by 4 bases, and 12 bases separated the two germline ends. Germline V lookup: CDR1 DFQATT, CDR2 SNEGSKA (reference sequence). The CDR3: CSASVGRNQPQHF. CDR3 nucleotides: TGCAGTGCTTCTGTGGGGAGAAATCAGCCCCAGCATTTT.

There are many counts of this clonotype. The chain has TRBV5-1 and TRBJ2-2; perhaps TRBD2 as D (6 bases). Per the germline V gene, CDR1 is SGHRS and CDR2 is YFSETQ. Trimming left V 2 bases short and J 6 bases short, with 14 bases between. The CDR3 has 15 residues. The CDR3 DNA reads TGCGCCAGCAGCTTTGACTGCCCGGGGGCCGGGGAGCTGTTTTTT. It yields the protein CASSFDCPGAGELFF. Filled out from reference TRBV5-1 and TRBJ2-2, the complete variable domain reads KAGVTQTPRYLIKTRGQQVTLSCSPISGHRSVSWYQQTPGQGLQFLFEYFSETQRNKGNFPGRFSGRQFSNSRSEMNVSTLELGDSALYLCASSFDCPGAGELFFGEGSRLTVL.

This clonotype was picked up a small number of times. This sequence joins TRBV6-1 and TRBJ2-7; 10 nucleotides agree with TRBD1. Germline CDR1 and CDR2: MNHNS and SASEGT. V was pared by 6 bases and J by 1 base, with 12 bases of the junction left unmatched. The CDR3 spans 17 residues. For the CDR3, the DNA is TGTGCCAGCAGAGGGAGCTTAGGGACAGGGGATTCCTACGAGCAGTACTTC. It codes for CASRGSLGTGDSYEQYF.

The rearrangement links TRBV19 to TRBJ2-2, with 7 bases lining up with TRBD2. The J segment lost 5 bases and the V segment lost 4 bases, leaving 13 bases of the junction unmatched. The length of the CDR3 is 17 residues. The germline V gene has CDR1 LNHDA and CDR2 SQIVND (reference sequence). CDR3 DNA: TGTGCCAGTAGTACCCGTTACCGCGGGAGTCCAACCGGGGAGCTGTTTTTT. Protein sequence: CASSTRYRGSPTGELFF.

This clonotype was detected many times. V gene TRBV6-5 combines with J gene TRBJ2-6; D remains unclear. With 10 bases removed from V and 0 bases from J, the gap between germline ends came to 13 bases. Per germline, CDR1 MNHEY and CDR2 SVGAGI. This CDR3 is built from 15 residues. The CDR3: CATGRFSSGANVLTF. The DNA of the CDR3 is TGTGCCACGGGTAGGTTCAGCTCTGGGGCCAACGTCCTGACTTTC.

Many counts were recorded for this clonotype. This chain links TRBV21-1 with TRBJ2-5; TRBD1, the table's D call, lacks a check against the DNA. TRBV21-1 is an annotated pseudogene. The CDR3 extends over 13 amino acids. The CDR3 loop reads CASSRTGEETQYF. The CDR3 bases are TGTGCCAGCAGCAGGACAGGGGAAGAGACCCAGTACTTC.

There are many counts of this clonotype. Here the CDR3 DNA reads TGCGCCAGCAGTGTTGAAGGTTTTGAAGCTTTCTTT. It yields the protein CASSVEGFEAFF. This rearrangement joins TRBV10-2 to TRBJ1-1; no clear D gene. Germline V CDR1 and CDR2: WSHSY, SAAADI. Trimming stripped 4 bases from V and 7 bases from J, with 10 bases between. CDR3 length: 12 residues.

The table lists this clonotype with many counts. The chain has TRBV7-8 and TRBJ2-3, with 10 nucleotides matching TRBD2. Looked up from germline, CDR1 is SGHVS and CDR2 is FQNEAQ. V shed 3 bases and J 2 bases; nucleotides not matched to a gene: 5. This CDR3 has 16 amino acids. In DNA, the CDR3 is TGTGCCAGCAGCTTGTGGACTAGCGGAACCACAGATACGCAGTATTTT. It yields the protein CASSLWTSGTTDTQYF.

This clonotype is categorized as medium-sized. The chain has TRBV2 and TRBJ2-1; D unresolved. This CDR3 is 11 amino acids long. The germline V gene has CDR1 SNHLY and CDR2 FYNNEI. Trimming stripped 8 bases from V and 7 bases from J, with 9 bases between. The CDR3 region has the DNA TGTGCCAGCGAGAGATTGAATGAGCAGTTCTTC. It is translated as CASERLNEQFF.

The sample holds many counts of this clonotype. The chain is built from TRBV27 and TRBJ2-1; D gene uncertain. The V gene lost 3 bases and the J gene lost 6 bases, with 12 bases spanning the gap. CDR3 length: 14 residues. Germline V gene sequence: CDR1 MNHEY, CDR2 SMNVEV (reference sequence). This CDR3 reads CASSLVGHGNEQFF. The CDR3 DNA follows: TGTGCCAGCAGTTTGGTCGGTCACGGCAATGAGCAGTTCTTC.

This clonotype appeared many times. This rearrangement joins TRBV9 to TRBJ1-4; possibly TRBD1 for D (6 bases). This CDR3 has 18 residues. Between the trimmed V and J ends, which lost 0 bases and 2 bases, there was a span of 17 bases. Germline CDR1 is SGDLS and CDR2 is YYNGEE. In nucleotides, the CDR3 is TGTGCCAGCAGCGTAGAAATCAGGGGCAAGTTGACTAATGAAAAACTGTTTTTT. Amino acid sequence: CASSVEIRGKLTNEKLFF.